This T cell receptor beta chain stems from a study of T cells in Graves' hyperthyroidism and ophthalmopathy. This clonotype was recorded at least ten times. This CDR3 is 13 amino acids long. Trimming took 9 bases from V and 4 from J, leaving 15 bases between them. From germline, CDR1 is MDHEN and CDR2 SYDVKM. The PBMCs studied were ones that came from about 9.9 ml fresh peripheral blood. Authors of the study amplified TCR beta CDR3 regions from RNA transcripts. TCR CDR3 regions were first amplified by RT-PCR with HTBI primers. TCRdb recomputed calls from the multiplex PCR reads with MiXCR, one row per CDR3 protein. The sample contains approximately 200,000 distinct CDR3 sequences, about 17% of which appear only once.

The sequencing sample was made of blood. The chain uses TRBV28 and TRBJ1-2; D might be TRBD1 (5 bases). The TCR sequence derives from a man in his forties or fifties with Graves' hyperthyroidism. The CDR3: CASSMDTLYGYTF. The CDR3 DNA sequence: TGTGCCAGTTCGATGGACACCCTCTATGGCTACACCTTC.